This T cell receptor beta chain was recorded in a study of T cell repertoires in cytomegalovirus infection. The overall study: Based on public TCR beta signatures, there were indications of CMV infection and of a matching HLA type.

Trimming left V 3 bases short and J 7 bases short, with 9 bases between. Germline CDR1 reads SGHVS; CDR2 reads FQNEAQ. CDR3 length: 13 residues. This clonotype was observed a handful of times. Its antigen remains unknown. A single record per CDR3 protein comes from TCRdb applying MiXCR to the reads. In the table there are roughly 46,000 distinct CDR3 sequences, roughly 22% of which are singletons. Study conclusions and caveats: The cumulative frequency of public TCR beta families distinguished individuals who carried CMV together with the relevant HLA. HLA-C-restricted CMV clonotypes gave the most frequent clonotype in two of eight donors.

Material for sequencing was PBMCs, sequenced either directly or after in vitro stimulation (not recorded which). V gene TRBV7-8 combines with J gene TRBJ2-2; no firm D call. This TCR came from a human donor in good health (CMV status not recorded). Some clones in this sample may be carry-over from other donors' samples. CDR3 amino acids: CASSFNPIGELFF. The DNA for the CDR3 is TGTGCCAGCAGCTTCAACCCTATCGGGGAGCTGTTTTTT.